The clone carrying this TCR beta chain appeared many times. Its specificity is not known. RNA transcripts yielded amplified TCR beta CDR3 regions. Second-round multiplex PCR followed a first-round RT-PCR using HTBI primers. TCRdb recomputed calls from the multiplex PCR reads with MiXCR, one row per CDR3 protein. The data hold about 340,000 distinct CDR3 sequences, with 17% observed a single time. The PBMCs had their origin in 10 ml of fresh peripheral blood. CDR3 length: 15 residues. Germline V gene lookup returns CDR1 GTSNPN and CDR2 SVGIG (reference sequence). V lost 2 bases to trimming and J lost 0 bases, with 10 bases between them. This sample is part of a study of Graves' ophthalmopathy and Graves' hyperthyroidism. General study results and limits: Sensitivity of roughly 64% and specificity of less than 85% were achieved by the model that predicted ophthalmopathy progression. Blood repertoires reportedly contained most expanded thyroid clonotypes above 0.001 frequency.

The sequenced sample was peripheral blood. V usage is TRBV30 and J usage is TRBJ2-2, with D maybe TRBD2 (6 bases). This clonotype was obtained from an adult man with Graves' ophthalmopathy. The DNA for the CDR3 is TGTGCCTGGAGTTTGCTAGCGACGAACACCGGGGAGCTGTTTTTT. This codes for CAWSLLATNTGELFF.